The clone carrying this TCR beta chain was detected a few times. Its antigen is as yet unknown. The data originate from a study of blood T cells in healthy people across ages. With V trimmed by 4 bases and J by 2 bases, 10 bases remained unmatched. The CDR3 is made up of 15 amino acids. Germline CDR1 DFQATT, CDR2 SNEGSKA (reference sequence). The use of a sample-barcoded 5' primer and a J-beta primer mix characterized a second PCR of about 7 to 12 cycles. Each CDR3 protein is one row after TCRdb ran MiXCR on the 5' RACE reads. This table holds about 730,000 distinct CDR3 sequences, 40% to 45% found once. Study results and caveats: Diversity of TCR beta per million T cells declined in a roughly linear way with age.

This chain links TRBV20-1 with TRBJ2-5; 7 nucleotides align to TRBD1. This receptor was taken from a woman aged 55-69 years in good health. The material sequenced was blood. In nucleotides, the CDR3 is TGCAGTGCTACCAGGGCCCGGGACAGACAAGAGACCCAGTACTTC. Translated: CSATRARDRQETQYF.